The 23 T cell receptor beta chains given below trace back to one sample, sequenced in a study of blood T cell repertoires in COVID-19. Generated by immunoSEQ multiplex PCR, the TCRdb table keeps only in-frame clones and is missing some. Of under 85,000 clones listed, 75% to 90% were seen once; the top ten hold 16%. The sequenced material came from peripheral blood. The receptors here all came from a man aged 35 to 55 with COVID-19, enrolled during active disease.

The chain recombines TRBV4-2 with TRBJ1-1; D might be TRBD1 (6 bases). Trimming removed 1 base from V and 4 bases from J, with 13 bases in between. Per the germline V gene, CDR1 is LGHNA and CDR2 is YNFKEQ. This CDR3 contains 15 residues. CDR3 sequence (DNA): TGTGCCAGCAGCCAAGCCGCAAAGGACAGCACTGAAGCTTTCTTT. As protein: CASSQAAKDSTEAFF.

The table lists this clone with a few counts. CDR3 bases: TGCGCCAGCAGCTCTCCCGAGGGGAACACCGGGGAGCTGTTTTTT. This codes for CASSSPEGNTGELFF. The chain recombines TRBV5-1 with TRBJ2-2; D is perhaps TRBD2 (5 bases). V gave up 3 bases and J gave up 1 base, with 10 bases separating them. The germline V gene has CDR1 SGHRS and CDR2 YFSETQ. There are 15 residues in the CDR3. Full variable domain (remainder filled in from reference TRBV5-1 and TRBJ2-2): KAGVTQTPRYLIKTRGQQVTLSCSPISGHRSVSWYQQTPGQGLQFLFEYFSETQRNKGNFPGRFSGRQFSNSRSEMNVSTLELGDSALYLCASSSPEGNTGELFFGEGSRLTVL.

This clone was detected a few times. This sequence joins TRBV19 and TRBJ1-5; 7 nucleotides align to TRBD1. Trimming cost V 5 bases and J 8 bases; bases outside gene matches: 6. Germline lookup yields CDR1 LNHDA and CDR2 SQIVND (reference sequence). The CDR3 sequence is 13 residues long. The CDR3 reads CASSGDREEPQHF. CDR3 sequence (DNA): TGTGCCAGTAGTGGGGACAGAGAGGAGCCCCAGCATTTT.

The V call is TRBV5-4, the J call TRBJ2-3, with TRBD2 identical over 15 bases. J lost 2 bases, V lost 4 bases, and 5 bases had no gene match. The CDR3 is 17 amino acids. CDR1 and CDR2 (germline): SGHNT, YYREEE (reference sequence). The CDR3 region has the DNA TGTGCCAGCAGCGCCCGGACTAGCGGGGGGGCCACAGATACGCAGTATTTT. Translated: CASSARTSGGATDTQYF.

This clone appeared a few times. The CDR3: CASSFTGRMAGELFF. The DNA for the CDR3 is TGTGCCAGTAGCTTTACCGGGAGAATGGCCGGGGAGCTGTTTTTT. This chain uses TRBV19 with TRBJ2-2; weak D call: TRBD2 (6 bases). Per germline, CDR1 LNHDA and CDR2 SQIVND (reference sequence). The CDR3 is made up of 15 amino acids. V lost 6 bases and J 6 bases, leaving 17 bases between the germline ends.

This chain uses TRBV2 with TRBJ1-1; a weak D match, TRBD1 (5 bases). Germline-derived CDR1 and CDR2 are SNHLY and FYNNEI. The CDR3 loop spans 17 amino acids. V was pared by 4 bases and J by 8 bases, with 26 bases between. The CDR3 spells CASSVDSMNTEAIEAFF. The CDR3 region has the DNA TGTGCCAGCAGTGTCGACAGTATGAACACTGAGGCTATCGAAGCTTTCTTT.

The rearrangement links TRBV6-5 to TRBJ2-3; the match to TRBD2 covers 7 bases. The J segment lost 5 bases and the V segment lost 6 bases, leaving 5 bases of the junction unmatched. Germline V CDR1 and CDR2: MNHEY, SVGAGI. The CDR3 totals 13 residues. The CDR3 here is CASSRPGGDTQYF. As DNA, the CDR3 is TGTGCCAGCAGCAGACCGGGGGGAGATACGCAGTATTTT.

This chain connects TRBV28 to TRBJ2-7; D is undetermined. The V and J ends lost 3 bases and 2 bases respectively, with 8 bases between them. This CDR3 is built from 13 residues. CDR1 is MDHEN and CDR2 is SYDVKM in the germline V gene. The CDR3 DNA is TGTGCCAGCAGTTTTCAGTTGGCCTACGAGCAGTACTTC. Translation: CASSFQLAYEQYF.

Here the CDR3 reads CASSATGEEGNEQFF. CDR3 in DNA: TGTGCCAGCAGTGCCACAGGGGAAGAAGGCAATGAGCAGTTCTTC. J is TRBJ2-1 and V is TRBV6-2 or TRBV6-3; 7 nucleotides align to TRBD1. Germline V gives CDR1 MNHEY, CDR2 SVGEGT. The ends lost 5 bases at V and 6 bases at J; junction bases unmatched: 10. The CDR3 has 15 amino acids.

This clone came up a few times. V gene TRBV6-5 combines with J gene TRBJ1-2; D unclear. The V and J ends lost 3 bases and 7 bases respectively, with 12 bases between them. The CDR3 covers 13 residues. Germline values: CDR1 MNHEY, CDR2 SVGAGI. CDR3: CASSYGPGVGYTF. CDR3 DNA: TGTGCCAGCAGTTATGGGCCCGGGGTTGGCTACACCTTC.

This clone was seen more than once but under ten times. This sequence joins TRBV30 and TRBJ1-1, with 7 positions matching TRBD1. Germline CDR1 GTSNPN, CDR2 SVGIG (reference sequence). The V and J ends lost 4 bases and 5 bases, in that order; junction bases with no gene match: 16. There are 16 residues in the CDR3. This CDR3 is CAWTGTAKTVGTEAFF. The CDR3 DNA reads as TGTGCCTGGACCGGGACAGCCAAGACGGTGGGAACTGAAGCTTTCTTT.

The chain recombines TRBV5-1 with TRBJ1-4; D possibly corresponds to TRBD1 (5 bases). In germline, CDR1 is SGHRS, CDR2 YFSETQ. Trimming took off 3 bases at V and 7 bases at J, with 13 bases between the two ends. This CDR3 contains 14 residues. The CDR3 loop is CASSWNGRGEKLFF. CDR3 DNA: TGCGCCAGCAGCTGGAACGGGAGGGGTGAAAAACTGTTTTTT.

The gene calls are TRBV11-2 and TRBJ2-1; no definite D call. The CDR3 is made up of 16 amino acids. V was pared by 5 bases and J by 4 bases, with 18 bases between. Germline values: CDR1 SGHAT, CDR2 FQNNGV. In nucleotides, the CDR3 is TGTGCCAGCAGCCCTACCCCGCTGAGGATTTACAATGAGCAGTTCTTC. This translates into CASSPTPLRIYNEQFF.

This clone was detected once. J is TRBJ1-5 and V is TRBV10-3; TRBD1 agrees at 9 bases. J gave up 3 bases and V 10 bases, and 4 bases lay outside the gene matches. The CDR3 is 13 residues long. Germline V gene data show CDR1 as ENHRY and CDR2 as SYGVKD. CDR3: CANGDRDNQPQHF. Written as DNA, the CDR3 is TGTGCCAACGGGGACAGGGACAATCAGCCCCAGCATTTT.

The rearrangement uses TRBV6-6 and TRBJ2-7, with D perhaps TRBD2 (6 bases). CDR3 size: 12 residues. With 5 bases removed from V and 7 bases from J, the gap between germline ends came to 12 bases. Germline-derived CDR1 and CDR2 are MNHNY and SVGAGI (reference sequence). CDR3 sequence: CASSLDYLEQYF. The CDR3 region has the DNA TGTGCCAGCAGTCTGGACTACCTTGAGCAGTACTTC.

The rearrangement links TRBV28 to TRBJ2-7; 7 bases agree with TRBD1. Germline V gives CDR1 MDHEN, CDR2 SYDVKM. This CDR3 is 15 amino acids long. The V and J ends lost 4 bases and 5 bases, in that order; junction bases with no gene match: 11. The CDR3 nucleotides are TGTGCCAGCAGTTCAATCCCAGACAGGGCCCACGAGCAGTACTTC. It specifies CASSSIPDRAHEQYF.

This sequence joins TRBV5-1 and TRBJ1-3, with 8 bases matching TRBD1. Trimming cost V 0 bases and J 3 bases; bases outside gene matches: 2. The CDR3 is 15 residues long. Germline CDR1 and CDR2: SGHRS and YFSETQ. The CDR3 coding sequence is TGCGCCAGCAGCTTGGACGACAGGGGTGGAAACACCATATATTTT. Protein: CASSLDDRGGNTIYF. The full variable domain, in which reference TRBV5-1 and TRBJ1-3 provide the parts outside the CDR3, is KAGVTQTPRYLIKTRGQQVTLSCSPISGHRSVSWYQQTPGQGLQFLFEYFSETQRNKGNFPGRFSGRQFSNSRSEMNVSTLELGDSALYLCASSLDDRGGNTIYFGEGSWLTVV.

This clone was seen a few times. V is TRBV4-2 and J is TRBJ1-2; 8 bases map to TRBD1. V lost 4 bases and J lost 6; bases outside the gene matches: 4. The CDR3 has 13 residues. Germline V lookup: CDR1 LGHNA, CDR2 YNFKEQ. In nucleotides, the CDR3 is TGTGCCAGCAGCCCAACAGGGGGTGATGGCTACACCTTC. Its protein is CASSPTGGDGYTF.

The chain uses TRBV11-2 and TRBJ1-6; perhaps TRBD1 as D (6 bases). The CDR3 has 15 residues. Germline loops: CDR1 SGHAT, CDR2 FQNNGV. V was trimmed by 1 base and J by 6 bases, leaving 10 bases between them. CDR3 in amino acids: CASSLVTDSNSPLHF. The CDR3 DNA reads TGTGCCAGCAGCTTAGTTACGGACAGTAATTCACCCCTCCACTTT.

The rearrangement joins TRBV9 to TRBJ2-7, with D tentatively TRBD1 (5 bases). This CDR3 contains 12 residues. Trimming cost V 0 bases and J 5 bases, with 6 bases left between them. Per germline, CDR1 SGDLS and CDR2 YYNGEE. The CDR3 DNA follows: TGTGCCAGCAGCGTAGGGGGCCACGAGCAGTACTTC. Translation: CASSVGGHEQYF.

This chain uses TRBV7-9 with TRBJ2-7; possible D gene TRBD1, 5 bases. The CDR3 has 12 residues. Between the trimmed V and J ends, which lost 3 bases and 4 bases, there was a span of 7 bases. From germline, CDR1 is SEHNR and CDR2 FQNEAQ (reference sequence). CDR3 residues: CASSFDSYEQYF. The CDR3, as DNA: TGTGCCAGCAGCTTCGACAGTTACGAGCAGTACTTC.

The chain is built from TRBV2 and TRBJ2-7, with 9 nucleotides matching TRBD2. The V gene end was trimmed by 1 base and the J gene end by 2 bases; junction bases not matched to a gene: 0. The CDR3 sequence is 14 residues long. Germline CDR1 and CDR2: SNHLY and FYNNEI. The CDR3: CASSEGLAAYEQYF. The DNA for the CDR3 is TGTGCCAGCAGTGAAGGACTAGCGGCCTACGAGCAGTACTTC.

The V call is TRBV9, the J call TRBJ1-4; D call uncertain. CDR3 length: 12 amino acids. V was shortened by 2 bases and J by 7 bases, with 6 bases between the two germline ends. Germline lookup yields CDR1 SGDLS and CDR2 YYNGEE. The CDR3 protein is CASSVRGEKLFF. In nucleotides, the CDR3 is TGTGCCAGCAGCGTTCGAGGTGAAAAACTGTTTTTT.